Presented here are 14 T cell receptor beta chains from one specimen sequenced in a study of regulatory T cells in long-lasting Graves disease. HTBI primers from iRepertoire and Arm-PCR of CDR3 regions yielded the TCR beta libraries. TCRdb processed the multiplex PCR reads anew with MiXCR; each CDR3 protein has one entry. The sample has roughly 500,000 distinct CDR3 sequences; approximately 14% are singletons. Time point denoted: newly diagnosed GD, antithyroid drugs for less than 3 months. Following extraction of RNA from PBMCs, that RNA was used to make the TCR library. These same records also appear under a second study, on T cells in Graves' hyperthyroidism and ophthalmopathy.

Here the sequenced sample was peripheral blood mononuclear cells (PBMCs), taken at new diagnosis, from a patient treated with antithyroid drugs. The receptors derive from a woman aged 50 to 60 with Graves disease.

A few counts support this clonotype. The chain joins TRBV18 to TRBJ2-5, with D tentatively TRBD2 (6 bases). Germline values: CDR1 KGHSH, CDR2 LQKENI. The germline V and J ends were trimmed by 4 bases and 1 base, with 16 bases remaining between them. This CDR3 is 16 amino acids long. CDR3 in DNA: TGTGCCAGCTCACTCGTCAGTCGACTAGGCCAAGAGACCCAGTACTTC. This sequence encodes CASSLVSRLGQETQYF.

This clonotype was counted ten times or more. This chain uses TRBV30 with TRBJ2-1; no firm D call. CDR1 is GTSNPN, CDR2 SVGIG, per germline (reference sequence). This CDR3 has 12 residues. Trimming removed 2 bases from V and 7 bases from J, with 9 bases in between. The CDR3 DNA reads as TGTGCCTGGAGTCCTTCCGGGAATGAGCAGTTCTTC. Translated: CAWSPSGNEQFF.

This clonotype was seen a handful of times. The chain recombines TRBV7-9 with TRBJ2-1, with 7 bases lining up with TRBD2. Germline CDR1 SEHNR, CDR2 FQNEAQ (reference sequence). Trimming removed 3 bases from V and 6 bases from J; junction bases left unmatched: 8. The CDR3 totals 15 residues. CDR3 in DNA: TGTGCCAGCAGCTTGGTCTGCGGGAGCAGCAATGAGCAGTTCTTC. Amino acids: CASSLVCGSSNEQFF.

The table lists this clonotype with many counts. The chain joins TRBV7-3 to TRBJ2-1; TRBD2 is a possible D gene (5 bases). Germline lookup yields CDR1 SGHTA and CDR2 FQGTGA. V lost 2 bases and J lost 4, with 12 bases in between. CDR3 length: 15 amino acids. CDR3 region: CASSLAVWEYNEQFF. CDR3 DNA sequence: TGTGCCAGCAGCTTAGCGGTTTGGGAGTACAATGAGCAGTTCTTC.

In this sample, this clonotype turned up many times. The CDR3 DNA reads TGTGCCAGCAGCGTAGGGGCGGATCCGCTTGGTGACACTGAAGCTTTCTTT. This encodes CASSVGADPLGDTEAFF. V usage is TRBV9 and J usage is TRBJ1-1; D unclear. This CDR3 has 17 amino acids. Germline V gene lookup returns CDR1 SGDLS and CDR2 YYNGEE. V was pared by 0 bases and J by 3 bases, with 18 bases between.

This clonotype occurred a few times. CDR3 residues: CASSTTGFYGYTF. CDR3 coding DNA: TGTGCCAGCAGCACTACAGGTTTTTACGGCTACACCTTC. V and J are TRBV6-2 or TRBV6-3 and TRBJ1-2; perhaps TRBD1 as D (5 bases). Germline V gene lookup returns CDR1 MNHEY and CDR2 SVGEGT. Between the trimmed V and J ends, which lost 6 bases and 8 bases, there was a span of 16 bases. CDR3 length: 13 amino acids.

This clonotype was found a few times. The CDR3 loop is CASSQSSGTMNTEAFF. The DNA for the CDR3 is TGCGCCAGCAGCCAAAGTTCGGGGACAATGAACACTGAAGCTTTCTTT. V usage is TRBV4-1 and J usage is TRBJ1-1, with a possible D match to TRBD1 (6 bases). V was shortened by 2 bases and J by 0 bases, with 13 bases between the two germline ends. The CDR3 consists of 16 residues. In germline, CDR1 is MGHRA, CDR2 YSYEKL.

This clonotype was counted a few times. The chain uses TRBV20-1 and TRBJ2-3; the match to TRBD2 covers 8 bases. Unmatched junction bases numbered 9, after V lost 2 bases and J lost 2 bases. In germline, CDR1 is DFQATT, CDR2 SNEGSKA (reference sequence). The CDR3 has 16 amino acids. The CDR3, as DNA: TGCAGTGCTAGAAGGAGCCCGGGACTAGACACAGATACGCAGTATTTT. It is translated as CSARRSPGLDTDTQYF.

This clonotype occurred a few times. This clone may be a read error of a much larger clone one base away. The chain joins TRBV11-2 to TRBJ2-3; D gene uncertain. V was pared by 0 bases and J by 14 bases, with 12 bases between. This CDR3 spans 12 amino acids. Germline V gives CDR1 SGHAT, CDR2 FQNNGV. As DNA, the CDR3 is TGTGCCAGCAGCTTAGAGGAACCCGCGGTGTATTTT. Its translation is CASSLEEPAVYF.

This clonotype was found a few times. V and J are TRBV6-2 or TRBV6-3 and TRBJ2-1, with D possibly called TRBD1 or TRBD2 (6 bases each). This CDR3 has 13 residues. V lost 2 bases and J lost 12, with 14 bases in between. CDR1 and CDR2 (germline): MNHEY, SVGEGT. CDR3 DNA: TGTGCCAGCAGTTACAACCAGGGGACTGCGCAGTTCTTC. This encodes CASSYNQGTAQFF.

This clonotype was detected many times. The CDR3 DNA is TGTGCCAGCGCCTCCGGGGGGAGCCAGGAGGCTGAAGCTTTCTTT. This sequence encodes CASASGGSQEAEAFF. The chain combines TRBV28 with TRBJ1-1; a possible D gene is TRBD1 (5 bases). The V end lost 8 bases, the J end lost 6 bases, and 22 bases lay between the germline ends. The length of the CDR3 is 15 residues. CDR1 is MDHEN, CDR2 SYDVKM, per germline.

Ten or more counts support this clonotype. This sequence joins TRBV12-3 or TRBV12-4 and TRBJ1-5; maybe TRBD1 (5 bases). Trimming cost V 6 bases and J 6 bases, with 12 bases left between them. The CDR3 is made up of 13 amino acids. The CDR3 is CASSGRQFQPQHF. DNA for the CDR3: TGTGCCAGCAGCGGCCGACAGTTTCAGCCCCAGCATTTT.

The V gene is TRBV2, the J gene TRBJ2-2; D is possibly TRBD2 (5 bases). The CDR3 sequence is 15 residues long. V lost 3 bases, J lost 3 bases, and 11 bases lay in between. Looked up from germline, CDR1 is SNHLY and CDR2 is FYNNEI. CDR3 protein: CASSEVGADTGELFF. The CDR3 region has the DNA TGTGCCAGCAGTGAGGTGGGAGCTGACACCGGGGAGCTGTTTTTT.

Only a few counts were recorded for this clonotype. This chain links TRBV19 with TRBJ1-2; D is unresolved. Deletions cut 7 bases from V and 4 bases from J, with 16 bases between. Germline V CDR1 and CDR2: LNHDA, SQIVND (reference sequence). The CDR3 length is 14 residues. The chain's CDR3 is CASMTVGLAYGYTF. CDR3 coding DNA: TGTGCCAGTATGACTGTAGGGCTTGCCTATGGCTACACCTTC.